A selection of T cell receptor beta chains follows, all from one sample in a study of regulatory T cells in long-lasting Graves disease. TCRdb re-called the multiplex PCR reads with MiXCR, one entry per CDR3 protein. The table includes hundreds of thousands of distinct CDR3 sequences, roughly 15% detected once. This specimen consisted of peripheral blood mononuclear cells (PBMCs), obtained at new diagnosis, from a patient treated with antithyroid drugs. The receptors stem from a female donor with Graves disease. CDR3s include the opening cysteine and the closing phenylalanine or tryptophan. A D gene is named only where the DNA matches it firmly. Some rows have no size entry. The others give once, few or many, or a class for an expanded clone.

d_gene	v_gene	abundance	j_gene	CDR3aa	CDR3nt
TRBD2	TRBV20-1	many	TRBJ2-5	CSARGGGMMETQYF	TGCAGTGCTAGAGGGGGAGGGATGATGGAGACCCAGTACTTC
.	TRBV5-6	few	TRBJ2-7	CASSLAGNPYEQYF	TGTGCCAGCAGCTTGGCCGGGAACCCCTACGAGCAGTACTTC
.	TRBV15	few	TRBJ2-5	CATSRAPITEETQYF	TGTGCCACCAGCAGGGCCCCAATCACCGAAGAGACCCAGTACTTC
TRBD1	TRBV7-2	few	TRBJ1-5	CASSPWTGAGQPQHF	TGTGCCAGCAGCCCCTGGACAGGGGCCGGTCAGCCCCAGCATTTT
.	TRBV7-2	many	TRBJ1-6	CASSLAGGGHNSPLHF	TGTGCCAGCAGCTTAGCAGGGGGAGGCCATAATTCACCCCTCCACTTT
.	TRBV29-1	few	TRBJ1-2	CSVPFKTQGNTF	TGCAGCGTTCCATTTAAGACCCAGGGGAACACCTTC
.	TRBV29-1	many	TRBJ1-1	CSVADDTEAFF	TGCAGCGTTGCTGATGACACTGAAGCTTTCTTT
.	TRBV11-2	.	TRBJ2-1	CASSLGREASSEQFF	TGTGCCAGCAGCCTGGGGCGGGAAGCGTCGAGTGAGCAGTTCTTC
.	TRBV5-4	.	TRBJ1-2	CASSLAGMDGYTF	TGTGCCAGCAGCTTGGCCGGGATGGATGGCTACACCTTC
.	TRBV27	.	TRBJ2-3	CASTGPLADTQYF	TGTGCCAGCACCGGACCCCTAGCAGATACGCAGTATTTT
TRBD1	TRBV2	many	TRBJ1-5	CASSLDRVGNQPQHF	TGTGCCAGCAGCTTAGACAGGGTGGGCAATCAGCCCCAGCATTTT
.	TRBV3-1	many	TRBJ1-1	CASSFRLTMNTEAFF	TGTGCCAGCAGCTTCCGGTTAACTATGAACACTGAAGCTTTCTTT
.	TRBV14	.	TRBJ2-1	CASSQVIIQRSYNEQFF	TGTGCCAGCAGCCAAGTTATCATCCAGAGGTCCTACAATGAGCAGTTCTTC
.	TRBV27	few	TRBJ2-3	CTSSFGSMGSTDTQYF	TGTACCAGCAGTTTCGGTAGTATGGGGAGCACAGATACGCAGTATTTT
.	TRBV5-1	few	TRBJ1-4	CASSLDFTSRGEKLFF	TGCGCCAGCAGCTTGGATTTCACCTCGAGGGGTGAAAAACTGTTTTTT
.	TRBV29-1	many	TRBJ2-7	CSVRNQRQNYEQYF	TGCAGCGTTAGGAACCAGAGACAGAACTACGAGCAGTACTTC
.	TRBV14	.	TRBJ1-1	CASSYNEGTRAFF	TGTGCCAGCAGTTATAACGAGGGGACGCGAGCTTTCTTT
.	TRBV6-2/TRBV6-3	.	TRBJ2-7	CASGTFYEQYF	TGTGCCTCCGGGACATTCTACGAGCAGTACTTC
TRBD2	TRBV4-1	few	TRBJ2-7	CASSQDIGTSGSYEQYF	TGCGCCAGCAGCCAAGATATTGGGACTAGCGGATCCTACGAGCAGTACTTC
.	TRBV18	many	TRBJ2-3	CASSPPSQLDTQYF	TGTGCCAGCTCACCACCATCACAGCTAGATACGCAGTATTTT
.	TRBV9	few	TRBJ1-1	CASTSGSGDTEAFF	TGTGCCAGCACCAGTGGATCAGGGGACACTGAAGCTTTCTTT
TRBD1	TRBV12-3/TRBV12-4	.	TRBJ1-2	CASSLGAWGQSNYGYTF	TGTGCCAGCAGTTTAGGGGCGTGGGGACAGTCAAACTATGGCTACACCTTC
TRBD2	TRBV29-1	few	TRBJ2-7	CSVAGTSGVTYEQYF	TGCAGCGTTGCGGGGACTAGCGGGGTGACCTACGAGCAGTACTTC
.	TRBV12-5	many	TRBJ2-1	CASGLSRTNEQFF	TGTGCTAGTGGTTTGTCTAGGACGAATGAGCAGTTCTTC
.	TRBV6-9	.	TRBJ1-1	CASSYSVTEAFF	TGTGCCAGCAGTTACAGTGTCACTGAAGCTTTCTTT
.	TRBV12-3/TRBV12-4	many	TRBJ1-2	CASNEQGFEGYTF	TGTGCCAGCAATGAACAGGGTTTTGAAGGCTACACCTTC
.	TRBV7-2	.	TRBJ1-5	CASSSGAVYSNQPQHF	TGTGCCAGCAGCTCAGGGGCGGTATATAGCAATCAGCCCCAGCATTTT
.	TRBV12-3/TRBV12-4	few	TRBJ1-1	CASSPRGTVNTEAFF	TGTGCCAGCAGTCCTAGGGGGACCGTTAACACTGAAGCTTTCTTT
.	TRBV20-1	many	TRBJ2-1	CSARAGTVVYNEQFF	TGCAGTGCTAGAGCCGGGACTGTTGTATACAATGAGCAGTTCTTC
TRBD1	TRBV28	many	TRBJ2-7	CASSATGGPYEQYF	TGTGCCAGCAGTGCCACAGGGGGACCATACGAGCAGTACTTC
.	TRBV11-2	many	TRBJ1-1	CASSLGSVPEAFF	TGTGCCAGCAGCTTAGGGTCAGTCCCTGAAGCTTTCTTT
TRBD1	TRBV29-1	many	TRBJ1-2	CSDGGQGSSYTF	TGCAGCGACGGGGGACAGGGAAGCTCCTACACCTTC
.	TRBV20-1	.	TRBJ1-6	CSARLQGGNSPLHF	TGCAGTGCTAGATTACAGGGAGGTAACTCACCCCTCCACTTT
TRBD2	TRBV7-3	many	TRBJ2-1	CASSLMREDNEQFF	TGTGCCAGCAGCTTAATGCGGGAGGACAATGAGCAGTTCTTC
TRBD1	TRBV19	few	TRBJ2-1	CASSRPGTGGSNEQFF	TGTGCCAGTAGCAGACCCGGGACAGGGGGCTCTAATGAGCAGTTCTTC
TRBD2	TRBV11-2	.	TRBJ2-1	CASSPGTSGSRYNEQFF	TGTGCCAGCAGCCCGGGGACTAGCGGGAGTAGGTACAATGAGCAGTTCTTC
.	TRBV7-2	many	TRBJ1-5	CASSLKGGNQPQHF	TGTGCCAGCAGCTTAAAGGGTGGCAATCAGCCCCAGCATTTT